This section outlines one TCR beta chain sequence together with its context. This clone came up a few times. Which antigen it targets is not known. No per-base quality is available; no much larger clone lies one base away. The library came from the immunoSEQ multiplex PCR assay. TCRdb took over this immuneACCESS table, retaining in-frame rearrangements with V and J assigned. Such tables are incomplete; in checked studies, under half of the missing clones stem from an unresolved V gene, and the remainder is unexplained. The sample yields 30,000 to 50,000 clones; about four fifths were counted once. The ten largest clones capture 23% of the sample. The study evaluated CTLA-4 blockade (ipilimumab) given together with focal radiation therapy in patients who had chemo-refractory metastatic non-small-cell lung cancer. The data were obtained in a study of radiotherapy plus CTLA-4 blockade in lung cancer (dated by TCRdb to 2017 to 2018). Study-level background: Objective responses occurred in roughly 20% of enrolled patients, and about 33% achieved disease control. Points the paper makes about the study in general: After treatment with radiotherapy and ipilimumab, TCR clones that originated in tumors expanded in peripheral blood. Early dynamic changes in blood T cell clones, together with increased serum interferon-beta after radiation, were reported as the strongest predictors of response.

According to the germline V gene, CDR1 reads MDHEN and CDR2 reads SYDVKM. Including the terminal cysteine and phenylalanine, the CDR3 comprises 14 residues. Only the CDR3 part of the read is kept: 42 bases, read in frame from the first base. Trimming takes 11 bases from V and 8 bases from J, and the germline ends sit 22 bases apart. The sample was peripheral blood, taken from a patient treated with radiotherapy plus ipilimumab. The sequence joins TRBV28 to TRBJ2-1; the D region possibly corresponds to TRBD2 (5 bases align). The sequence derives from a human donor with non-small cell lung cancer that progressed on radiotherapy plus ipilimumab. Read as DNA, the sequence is TGTGCCGGACGGGGTCCCAGCCCCGGCGATGAGCAGTTCTTC. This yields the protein CAGRGPSPGDEQFF.